This is a list of T cell receptor beta chains from one sample in a study of blood T cell repertoires in COVID-19. Generated by immunoSEQ multiplex PCR, the TCRdb table keeps only in-frame clones and is missing some. The table lists 150,000 to 200,000 clones, over 70% of them singletons, with 2.8% in the top ten. The sample taken for sequencing was peripheral blood. The source is a man between 70 and 80 years old with acute or convalescent COVID-19. Both conserved end residues are part of each CDR3. A D gene is named only where the DNA matches it firmly. Clone size is given for some rows only: seen once, a few or many times, or a class if the clone is expanded.

d_gene: TRBD1
abundance: .
v_gene: TRBV5-1
j_gene: TRBJ1-1
CDR3aa: CASSLRSGTGEAFF
CDR3nt: TGCGCCAGCAGCTTGAGGTCGGGGACAGGTGAAGCTTTCTTT

d_gene: TRBD1
abundance: few
v_gene: TRBV4-1
j_gene: TRBJ2-7
CDR3aa: CASSQDPGQEAQQYF
CDR3nt: TGCGCCAGCAGCCAAGATCCAGGACAGGAGGCGCAGCAGTACTTC

d_gene: .
abundance: .
v_gene: TRBV3-1/TRBV3-2
j_gene: TRBJ1-1
CDR3aa: CASSQDNLQGLLKAFF
CDR3nt: TGTGCCAGCAGCCAAGATAATCTACAGGGTCTGTTAAAAGCTTTCTTT

d_gene: TRBD2
abundance: .
v_gene: TRBV19
j_gene: TRBJ2-1
CDR3aa: CASSPTLASLGYNEQFF
CDR3nt: TGTGCCAGTAGTCCTACACTAGCGAGTCTGGGGTACAATGAGCAGTTCTTC

d_gene: .
abundance: many
v_gene: TRBV9
j_gene: TRBJ1-2
CDR3aa: CASSAGEGDGYTF
CDR3nt: TGTGCCAGCAGCGCCGGAGAGGGGGATGGCTACACCTTC

d_gene: .
abundance: .
v_gene: TRBV7-3
j_gene: TRBJ1-1
CDR3aa: CASSPSGGYDTEAFF
CDR3nt: TGTGCCAGCAGCCCTTCCGGGGGATATGACACTGAAGCTTTCTTT

d_gene: .
abundance: once
v_gene: TRBV9
j_gene: TRBJ1-1
CDR3aa: CASSGTGTMNTEAFF
CDR3nt: TGTGCCAGCAGCGGTACCGGGACAATGAACACTGAAGCTTTCTTT

d_gene: .
abundance: .
v_gene: TRBV7-2
j_gene: TRBJ2-7
CDR3aa: CASSLTSYEQYF
CDR3nt: TGTGCCAGCAGCTTGACTAGCTACGAGCAGTACTTC

d_gene: TRBD1
abundance: .
v_gene: TRBV5-6
j_gene: TRBJ1-2
CDR3aa: CASSLSRGHGYTF
CDR3nt: TGTGCCAGCAGCTTAAGCAGGGGGCATGGCTACACCTTC

d_gene: .
abundance: .
v_gene: TRBV9
j_gene: TRBJ1-3
CDR3aa: CASSVAPAGNTIYF
CDR3nt: TGTGCCAGCAGCGTAGCACCAGCTGGAAACACCATATATTTT

d_gene: .
abundance: .
v_gene: TRBV5-4
j_gene: TRBJ2-7
CDR3aa: CASSLGGPPYEQYF
CDR3nt: TGTGCCAGCAGCTTGGGGGGGCCGCCCTACGAGCAGTACTTC

d_gene: TRBD1
abundance: .
v_gene: TRBV5-1
j_gene: TRBJ2-3
CDR3aa: CASSLQGGQGADTQYF
CDR3nt: TGCGCCAGCAGCTTACAAGGGGGACAGGGTGCAGATACGCAGTATTTT

d_gene: TRBD2
abundance: .
v_gene: TRBV7-2
j_gene: TRBJ2-1
CDR3aa: CASSKRTSAHNEQFF
CDR3nt: TGTGCCAGCAGCAAACGGACTAGCGCGCACAATGAGCAGTTCTTC

d_gene: .
abundance: many
v_gene: TRBV12-3/TRBV12-4
j_gene: TRBJ1-2
CDR3aa: CASSPLYGYTF
CDR3nt: TGTGCCAGCAGTCCCCTCTATGGCTACACCTTC

d_gene: TRBD1
abundance: .
v_gene: TRBV20-1
j_gene: TRBJ2-1
CDR3aa: CSASPLTGGSRDEQFF
CDR3nt: TGCAGTGCTAGTCCCCTTACAGGGGGCTCAAGGGATGAGCAGTTCTTC

d_gene: .
abundance: .
v_gene: TRBV11-2
j_gene: TRBJ1-1
CDR3aa: CASSAGQTLEAFF
CDR3nt: TGTGCCAGCAGCGCCGGACAAACACTTGAAGCTTTCTTT

d_gene: TRBD1
abundance: .
v_gene: TRBV6-1
j_gene: TRBJ1-1
CDR3aa: CASSEGTGASRGTEAFF
CDR3nt: TGTGCCAGCAGTGAAGGGACAGGGGCATCGAGGGGAACTGAAGCTTTCTTT

d_gene: .
abundance: .
v_gene: TRBV2
j_gene: TRBJ1-1
CDR3aa: CASKSAGGLNTEAFF
CDR3nt: TGTGCCTCCAAGAGCGCGGGGGGATTGAACACTGAAGCTTTCTTT

d_gene: TRBD2
abundance: .
v_gene: TRBV4-2
j_gene: TRBJ2-3
CDR3aa: CASSQSGGAYTQYF
CDR3nt: TGTGCCAGCAGCCAGAGCGGGGGGGCATATACGCAGTATTTT

d_gene: .
abundance: .
v_gene: TRBV19
j_gene: TRBJ2-1
CDR3aa: CASNPTAVFYEQFF
CDR3nt: TGTGCCAGTAACCCGACTGCGGTGTTCTATGAGCAGTTCTTC

d_gene: TRBD1
abundance: .
v_gene: TRBV25-1
j_gene: TRBJ2-1
CDR3aa: CASSGQGRYNEQFF
CDR3nt: TGTGCCAGCAGTGGACAGGGACGTTACAATGAGCAGTTCTTC

d_gene: TRBD1
abundance: .
v_gene: TRBV10-3
j_gene: TRBJ1-5
CDR3aa: CASRQGNQPQHF
CDR3nt: TGTGCCTCCCGACAGGGGAATCAGCCCCAGCATTTT

d_gene: TRBD2
abundance: .
v_gene: TRBV6-5
j_gene: TRBJ2-5
CDR3aa: CAAGGPGETQYF
CDR3nt: TGTGCCGCGGGGGGGCCTGGAGAGACCCAGTACTTC

d_gene: TRBD2
abundance: .
v_gene: TRBV7-3
j_gene: TRBJ2-7
CDR3aa: CASSLTGEGSSEQYF
CDR3nt: TGTGCCAGCAGCTTAACGGGGGAGGGCTCCAGCGAGCAGTACTTC

d_gene: TRBD2
abundance: .
v_gene: TRBV7-2
j_gene: TRBJ2-7
CDR3aa: CASSPTGGPAGEQYF
CDR3nt: TGTGCCAGCAGCCCGACGGGAGGGCCGGCGGGAGAGCAGTACTTC

d_gene: .
abundance: few
v_gene: TRBV5-6
j_gene: TRBJ1-6
CDR3aa: CASSDISDSSPLHF
CDR3nt: TGTGCCAGCAGCGACATATCGGACAGTTCACCCCTCCACTTT

d_gene: .
abundance: .
v_gene: TRBV5-6
j_gene: TRBJ1-1
CDR3aa: CASSSNPTNTEAFF
CDR3nt: TGTGCCAGCAGCTCAAACCCTACGAACACTGAAGCTTTCTTT